This entry describes one T cell receptor (beta chain). What it binds is not known. TCRdb's table, derived via immunoSEQ multiplex PCR, lists solely in-frame clones and lacks some. The sample includes under 55,000 clones, around 80% of them seen just once. The time point here: pretreatment peripheral blood. This specimen belongs to a study of PD-L1 blockade in urothelial cancer. Turning to the study itself: Blood was analyzed 3 weeks (second dose) and 6 weeks after treatment start.

Study results and limitations: Patients who had durable benefit saw their tumor-associated blood clones expand more at 3 weeks.

The length of the CDR3 is 14 residues. Germline values: CDR1 MDHEN, CDR2 SYDVKM. Unmatched junction bases numbered 8, after V lost 8 bases and J lost 3 bases. Material: PBMCs, obtained around atezolizumab (anti-PD-L1) treatment. The chain employs TRBV28 and TRBJ2-7, with 9 bases fitting TRBD2. The origin of this receptor is a man between 65 and 80 years old with urothelial cancer. Here the CDR3 DNA reads TGTGCCAGCGTTCCGGGACTAGCAGGCTACGAGCAGTACTTC. The encoded protein is CASVPGLAGYEQYF.